The present T cell receptor beta chain was sequenced within a study of cytomegalovirus exposure and HLA in healthy donors. The germline CDR1 and CDR2 sequences are MNHEY and SMNVEV (reference sequence). With 5 bases clipped from V and 4 bases from J, the junction kept 2 bases outside the gene matches. The CDR3 covers 15 residues. The PCR had 60 Vbeta and 13 Jbeta primers. Measured with immunoSEQ multiplex PCR; TCRdb has only the in-frame clones, and not every one. The profile shows 150,000 to 200,000 clones, around 83% of them singletons. The TCR was taken from a woman between 45 and 60 years old in good health and CMV-seropositive. Sequencing was done on a sample of PBMCs. V gene TRBV27 combines with J gene TRBJ2-3; TRBD2 matches 14 bases. The CDR3 is CASSTTSGGADTQYF. In DNA form, the CDR3 reads TGTGCCAGCAGTACGACTAGCGGGGGGGCAGATACGCAGTATTTT.